Each of the 30 T cell receptor beta chains below was sequenced from the same sample in a study of blood T cell repertoires in COVID-19. Assay used: immunoSEQ multiplex PCR; TCRdb lists only in-frame clones, some missing. Among 60,000 to 70,000 clones listed, around 88% were seen once. Sequenced: peripheral blood. These receptors came from a woman older than 75 with active COVID-19.

V and J are TRBV6-1 and TRBJ2-1, with 8 bases matching TRBD2. Germline CDR1 reads MNHNS; CDR2 reads SASEGT. This CDR3 comprises 15 residues. With 2 bases clipped from V and 4 bases from J, the junction kept 4 bases outside the gene matches. This CDR3 reads CASSENAGGYNEQFF. CDR3 sequence (DNA): TGTGCCAGCAGTGAAAATGCGGGGGGTTACAATGAGCAGTTCTTC.

The chain employs TRBV3-1 (or the pseudogene TRBV3-2) and TRBJ2-3, with 11 bases matching TRBD2. The CDR3 has 17 amino acids. Germline assignment: CDR1 LGHDT and CDR2 YNNKEL (reference sequence). V lost 3 bases and J lost 5; bases outside the gene matches: 10. CDR3 amino acids: CASSQDRGLAVRDTQYF. DNA of the CDR3: TGTGCCAGCAGCCAGGACCGGGGACTAGCGGTCCGAGATACGCAGTATTTT.

This clone occurred once. The V call is TRBV5-1, the J call TRBJ2-1; D is undetermined. This CDR3 has 12 residues. CDR1 and CDR2 (germline): SGHRS, YFSETQ. V was cut by 0 bases and J by 10 bases, with 8 bases left in between. The CDR3 sequence is CASSLALSEQFF. In DNA, the CDR3 is TGCGCCAGCAGCTTGGCTCTCTCCGAGCAGTTCTTC.

The CDR3 DNA is TGTGCCAGCAGTTTCTTTGGGCAGGGCGCTGAAGCTTTCTTT. This codes for CASSFFGQGAEAFF. The V call is TRBV28, the J call TRBJ1-1, with D possibly being TRBD1 (5 bases). Germline V lookup: CDR1 MDHEN, CDR2 SYDVKM. The V end lost 3 bases, the J end lost 6 bases, and 14 bases lay between the germline ends. This CDR3 is 14 amino acids long.

The chain combines TRBV5-8 with TRBJ2-2; D perhaps matches TRBD2 (5 bases). The CDR3 sequence is 15 residues long. CDR1 and CDR2 (germline): SGHTS, YDEGEE. V lost 3 bases to trimming and J lost 4 bases, with 13 bases between them. CDR3 in amino acids: CASSSRLPGTGELFF. The CDR3 bases are TGTGCCAGCAGCTCCCGACTACCGGGCACCGGGGAGCTGTTTTTT.

This rearrangement joins TRBV28 to TRBJ1-1; 9 bases align to TRBD1. This CDR3 is 14 amino acids long. Germline trimming cut 6 bases from V and 5 bases from J; bases unmatched to any gene: 7. The germline V gene encodes CDR1 MDHEN and CDR2 SYDVKM. The CDR3 DNA reads TGTGCCAGCAGAACGACCGGGACAGGGACTGAAGCTTTCTTT. Protein sequence: CASRTTGTGTEAFF. Combining the CDR3 with reference TRBV28 and TRBJ1-1 gives the whole variable domain DVKVTQSSRYLVKRTGEKVFLECVQDMDHENMFWYRQDPGLGLRLIYFSYDVKMKEKGDIPEGYSVSREKKERFSLILESASTNQTSMYLCASRTTGTGTEAFFGQGTRLTVV.

Only one count was recorded for this clone. The chain links TRBV7-8 to TRBJ2-3; 10 bases are shared with TRBD2. CDR3 size: 17 residues. Per the germline V gene, CDR1 is SGHVS and CDR2 is FQNEAQ. Trimming took 5 bases from V and 5 from J; bases not matched to a gene: 13. The CDR3 region is CASSHLRSGGSVDTQYF. Written as DNA, the CDR3 is TGTGCCAGCAGCCACCTCCGTAGCGGGGGGTCGGTAGATACGCAGTATTTT.

V gene TRBV28 combines with J gene TRBJ2-7, with TRBD1 identical over 7 bases. Trimming removed 11 bases from V and 3 bases from J; junction bases left unmatched: 10. Per the germline V gene, CDR1 is MDHEN and CDR2 is SYDVKM. The CDR3 is 13 residues long. Written as DNA, the CDR3 is TGTGCCCCTTACTCGGGACAGAACTACGAGCAGTACTTC. Amino acid sequence: CAPYSGQNYEQYF. The full variable domain, in which reference TRBV28 and TRBJ2-7 provide the parts outside the CDR3, is DVKVTQSSRYLVKRTGEKVFLECVQDMDHENMFWYRQDPGLGLRLIYFSYDVKMKEKGDIPEGYSVSREKKERFSLILESASTNQTSMYLCAPYSGQNYEQYFGPGTRLTVT.

This clone was recorded once. The rearrangement links TRBV28 to TRBJ2-3; 9 bases map to TRBD2. The germline V gene encodes CDR1 MDHEN and CDR2 SYDVKM. Trimming took 5 bases from V and 3 from J; bases not matched to a gene: 12. The CDR3 sequence is 17 residues long. The CDR3: CASSPASASGVTDTQYF. CDR3 DNA: TGTGCCAGCAGTCCCGCTTCGGCTAGCGGGGTAACAGATACGCAGTATTTT.

This sequence joins TRBV7-2 and TRBJ2-3, with 7 bases that match TRBD2. The germline gives CDR1 SGHTA, CDR2 FQGNSA. Trimming took 1 base from V and 3 from J; bases not matched to a gene: 10. The CDR3 has 17 residues. CDR3 loop: CASSLVLMGGGTDTQYF. CDR3 DNA: TGTGCCAGCAGCTTAGTCCTGATGGGCGGGGGAACAGATACGCAGTATTTT. Full variable domain (remainder filled in from reference TRBV7-2 and TRBJ2-3): GAGVSQSPSNKVTEKGKDVELRCDPISGHTALYWYRQSLGQGLEFLIYFQGNSAPDKSGLPSDRFSAERTGGSVSTLTIQRTQQEDSAVYLCASSLVLMGGGTDTQYFGPGTRLTVL.

This rearrangement joins TRBV4-2 to TRBJ2-3; 12 nucleotides line up with TRBD2. CDR1 and CDR2 from the germline V gene are LGHNA and YNFKEQ. The ends lost 0 bases at V and 5 bases at J; junction bases unmatched: 3. The CDR3 has 16 amino acids. Here the CDR3 DNA reads TGTGCCAGCAGCCAAGATCTAGCGGGGGGGCGAGATACGCAGTATTTT. Protein: CASSQDLAGGRDTQYF.

The V call is TRBV9, the J call TRBJ1-6; TRBD1 matches at 7 bases. V was clipped by 3 bases and J by 7 bases; unmatched bases: 10. Germline values: CDR1 SGDLS, CDR2 YYNGEE. CDR3 size: 16 residues. Here the CDR3 reads CASSGGVDRENSPLHF. For the CDR3, the DNA is TGTGCCAGCAGCGGGGGGGTTGACAGGGAGAATTCACCCCTCCACTTT. The full variable domain, with the rest looked up from reference TRBV9 and TRBJ1-6, is DSGVTQTPKHLITATGQRVTLRCSPRSGDLSVYWYQQSLDQGLQFLIQYYNGEERAKGNILERFSAQQFPDLHSELNLSSLELGDSALYFCASSGGVDRENSPLHFGNGTRLTVT.

The CDR3 DNA follows: TGTGCCAGCAGCTTAGAGGCCAGGAATAATTCACCCCTCCACTTT. Protein sequence: CASSLEARNNSPLHF. This rearrangement joins TRBV11-2 to TRBJ1-6; D is uncertain. The CDR3 contains 15 residues. The germline CDR1 and CDR2 sequences are SGHAT and FQNNGV. V shed 0 bases and J shed 5 bases, with 8 bases lying between them. The full variable domain, completed using reference TRBV11-2 and TRBJ1-6, is EAGVAQSPRYKIIEKRQSVAFWCNPISGHATLYWYQQILGQGPKLLIQFQNNGVVDDSQLPKDRFSAERLKGVDSTLKIQPAKLEDSAVYLCASSLEARNNSPLHFGNGTRLTVT.

V usage is TRBV20-1 and J usage is TRBJ1-2; TRBD1 aligns across 9 bases. Germline trimming cut 5 bases from V and 7 bases from J; bases unmatched to any gene: 2. The CDR3 sequence is 11 residues long. Germline V lookup: CDR1 DFQATT, CDR2 SNEGSKA (reference sequence). CDR3: CSARDRAGYTF. The DNA of the CDR3 is TGCAGTGCTCGGGACAGGGCTGGCTACACCTTC.

The J gene is TRBJ2-4, the V gene TRBV28, with TRBD2 matching 7 bases. Per the germline V gene, CDR1 is MDHEN and CDR2 is SYDVKM. After removal of 3 bases from V and 1 base from J, the junction contained 9 bases not matched to a gene. The CDR3 is 17 amino acids. The CDR3: CASSFSSGMNAKNIQYF. The CDR3 region has the DNA TGTGCCAGCAGTTTCTCTAGCGGAATGAATGCCAAAAACATTCAGTACTTC.

The chain employs TRBV4-1 and TRBJ2-1; 15 positions agree with TRBD2. With 5 bases clipped from V and 2 bases from J, the junction kept 7 bases outside the gene matches. The V gene's germline CDR1 is MGHRA and CDR2 YSYEKL. The CDR3 is made up of 18 amino acids. This CDR3 reads CASSSGTSGGPPYNEQFF. The CDR3 bases are TGCGCCAGCAGCTCCGGGACTAGCGGGGGGCCCCCCTACAATGAGCAGTTCTTC.

V and J are TRBV18 and TRBJ1-2, with D possibly TRBD1 on 6 matching bases. The germline V gene has CDR1 KGHSH and CDR2 LQKENI. V dropped 1 base and J dropped 8 bases, with 14 bases sitting between them. The CDR3 spans 14 residues. This chain's CDR3 is CASSPQRQALGYTF. CDR3 nucleotide sequence: TGTGCCAGCTCACCACAGAGACAGGCTTTGGGCTACACCTTC.

V is TRBV3-1 (or the pseudogene TRBV3-2) and J is TRBJ2-2; 12 bases align to TRBD2. CDR1 is LGHDT and CDR2 is YNNKEL in the germline V gene (reference sequence). The V segment lost 2 bases and the J segment 5 bases; nucleotides outside the gene matches: 3. The CDR3 contains 16 residues. The CDR3 coding sequence is TGTGCCAGCAGCCAAAATGGACTAGCGGGAACCGGGGAGCTGTTTTTT. Translating it yields CASSQNGLAGTGELFF.

This clone was detected once. The chain links TRBV2 to TRBJ2-2; TRBD2 matches at 8 bases. CDR1 is SNHLY, CDR2 FYNNEI, per germline. The CDR3 extends over 19 amino acids. The V gene end was trimmed by 6 bases and the J gene end by 3 bases; junction bases not matched to a gene: 18. The CDR3 reads CASSPPEGELADYTGELFF. CDR3 DNA: TGTGCCAGCAGCCCGCCTGAAGGGGAACTAGCGGATTACACCGGGGAGCTGTTTTTT.

The V gene is TRBV6-5, the J gene TRBJ2-7; 11 bases map to TRBD1. The CDR3 totals 14 residues. Germline CDR1 and CDR2: MNHEY and SVGAGI. Trimming took 2 bases from V and 5 from J; bases not matched to a gene: 2. The CDR3 bases are TGTGCCAGCAGTTACGGGACAGGGGGAAACGAGCAGTACTTC. It specifies CASSYGTGGNEQYF.

The chain is built from TRBV2 and TRBJ1-1; no clear D gene. CDR1 and CDR2 (germline): SNHLY, FYNNEI. The CDR3 is 16 residues long. Trimming cost V 0 bases and J 5 bases, with 16 bases left between them. CDR3 sequence (DNA): TGTGCCAGCAGTGAAGCGAGAGGAGGCTTCGGGACTGAAGCTTTCTTT. Translating it yields CASSEARGGFGTEAFF.

This chain joins TRBV5-1 and TRBJ1-2, with D perhaps TRBD1 (5 bases). Germline CDR1 is SGHRS and CDR2 is YFSETQ. V was shortened by 0 bases and J by 6 bases, with 12 bases between the two germline ends. This CDR3 contains 14 residues. CDR3 nucleotides: TGCGCCAGCAGCTTGGGGGCGGGGGAGAATGGCTACACCTTC. It is translated as CASSLGAGENGYTF.

This chain connects TRBV5-1 to TRBJ2-4, with 9 bases lining up with TRBD2. Germline values: CDR1 SGHRS, CDR2 YFSETQ. This CDR3 region has 16 residues. Trimming removed 4 bases from V and 0 bases from J; junction bases left unmatched: 5. The CDR3 loop reads CASSVIAGVAKNIQYF. The CDR3 DNA follows: TGCGCCAGCAGCGTTATAGCGGGAGTAGCCAAAAACATTCAGTACTTC.

The J gene is TRBJ1-3, the V gene TRBV9; TRBD1 matches 8 bases. Per germline, CDR1 SGDLS and CDR2 YYNGEE. The V and J ends lost 0 bases and 8 bases, in that order; junction bases with no gene match: 7. CDR3 length: 15 residues. The CDR3 is CASSVASGQGDTIYF. The CDR3 nucleotides are TGTGCCAGCAGCGTAGCTAGCGGACAGGGAGACACCATATATTTT.

The chain has TRBV7-9 and TRBJ2-1, with D tentatively TRBD2 (5 bases). CDR1 is SEHNR and CDR2 is FQNEAQ in the germline V gene (reference sequence). The CDR3 runs to 11 residues. DNA of the CDR3: TGTGCTGAGGGCTTTTACAATGAGCAGTTCTTC. Its protein is CAEGFYNEQFF.

V gene TRBV5-1 combines with J gene TRBJ1-3, with D unclear. V was shortened by 2 bases and J by 0 bases, with 9 bases between the two germline ends. The CDR3 runs to 15 residues. Germline-derived CDR1 and CDR2 are SGHRS and YFSETQ. CDR3 residues: CASSFGPGSGNTIYF. DNA for the CDR3: TGCGCCAGCAGCTTTGGTCCCGGCTCTGGAAACACCATATATTTT.

This rearrangement joins TRBV6-2 or TRBV6-3 to TRBJ2-1, with 9 positions matching TRBD2. Germline V gene lookup returns CDR1 MNHEY and CDR2 SVGEGT. Losses at the gene ends were 2 bases for V and 7 bases for J; bases not matched to a gene: 6. There are 15 residues in the CDR3. CDR3 amino acids: CASSYGGSGGNEQFF. CDR3 nucleotides: TGTGCCAGCAGTTACGGTGGTAGCGGGGGTAATGAGCAGTTCTTC.

The V and J genes are TRBV15 and TRBJ2-2, with D perhaps matching TRBD1 (5 bases). The CDR3 length is 14 residues. The germline V gene encodes CDR1 LNHNV and CDR2 YYDKDF (reference sequence). V lost 4 bases, J lost 4 bases, and 10 bases lay in between. CDR3 residues: CATSKDTFTGELFF. The CDR3 DNA follows: TGTGCCACCAGCAAGGACACTTTCACCGGGGAGCTGTTTTTT.

The chain combines TRBV6-6 with TRBJ2-6; the match to TRBD1 covers 9 bases. The CDR3 has 17 amino acids. Germline assignment: CDR1 MNHNY and CDR2 SVGAGI (reference sequence). Germline trimming cut 5 bases from V and 4 bases from J; bases unmatched to any gene: 9. CDR3 nucleotide sequence: TGTGCCAGCAGTCTAAGACAGGGGGAGTCCGGGGCCAACGTCCTGACTTTC. Encoded protein: CASSLRQGESGANVLTF.

CDR3 DNA: TGTGCCAGCAGCATCGGGATGAGTAGCGGGGGGGCTACAGATACGCAGTATTTT. Translated, it gives CASSIGMSSGGATDTQYF. The rearrangement joins TRBV4-2 to TRBJ2-3; 11 bases agree with TRBD2. The CDR3 length is 18 residues. Germline V gene sequence: CDR1 LGHNA, CDR2 YNFKEQ. Losses at the gene ends were 5 bases for V and 3 bases for J; bases not matched to a gene: 13.